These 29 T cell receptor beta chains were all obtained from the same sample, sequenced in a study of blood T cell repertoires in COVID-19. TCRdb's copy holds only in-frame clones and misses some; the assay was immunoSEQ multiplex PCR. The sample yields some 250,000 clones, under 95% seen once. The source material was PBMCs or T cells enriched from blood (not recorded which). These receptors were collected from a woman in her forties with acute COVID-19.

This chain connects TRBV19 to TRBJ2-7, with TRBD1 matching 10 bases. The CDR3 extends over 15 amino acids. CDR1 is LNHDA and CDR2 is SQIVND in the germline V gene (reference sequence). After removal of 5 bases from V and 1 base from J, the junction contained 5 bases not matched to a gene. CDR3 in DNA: TGTGCCAGTAGTGCTGGGACAGGGGTATCCTACGAGCAGTACTTC. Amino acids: CASSAGTGVSYEQYF.

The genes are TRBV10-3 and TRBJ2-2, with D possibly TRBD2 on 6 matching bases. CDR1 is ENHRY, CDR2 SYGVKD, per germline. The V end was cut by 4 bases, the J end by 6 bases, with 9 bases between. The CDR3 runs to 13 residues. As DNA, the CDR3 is TGTGCCATCAGTGGGTTAGCGGCCGGGGAGCTGTTTTTT. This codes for CAISGLAAGELFF.

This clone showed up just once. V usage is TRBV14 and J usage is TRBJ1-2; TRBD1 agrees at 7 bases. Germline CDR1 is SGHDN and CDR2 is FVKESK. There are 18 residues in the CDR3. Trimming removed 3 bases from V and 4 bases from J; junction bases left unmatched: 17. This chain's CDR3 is CASSQNPEGQIYPYGYTF. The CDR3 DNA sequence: TGTGCCAGCAGCCAGAACCCCGAGGGACAGATTTACCCCTATGGCTACACCTTC.

The CDR3 sequence: CASSGRLAGSGYNEQFF. The CDR3 coding sequence is TGTGCCAGCAGTGGAAGACTAGCGGGGTCGGGGTACAATGAGCAGTTCTTC. V is TRBV27 and J is TRBJ2-1; 11 nucleotides match TRBD2. CDR1 is MNHEY, CDR2 SMNVEV, per germline (reference sequence). V trimming: 5 bases; J trimming: 4 bases; junction bases outside the gene matches: 10. The CDR3 spans 17 residues.

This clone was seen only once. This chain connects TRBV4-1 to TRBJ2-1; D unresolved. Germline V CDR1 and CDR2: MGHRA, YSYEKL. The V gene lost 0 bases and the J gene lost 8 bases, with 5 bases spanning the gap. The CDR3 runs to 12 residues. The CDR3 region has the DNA TGCGCCAGCAGCCAAGATGGCTATGAGCAGTTCTTC. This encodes CASSQDGYEQFF.

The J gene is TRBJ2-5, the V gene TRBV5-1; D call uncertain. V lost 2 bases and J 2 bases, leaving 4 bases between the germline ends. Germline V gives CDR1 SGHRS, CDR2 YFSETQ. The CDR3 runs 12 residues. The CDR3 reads CASSLTQETQYF. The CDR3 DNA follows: TGCGCCAGCAGCTTAACTCAAGAGACCCAGTACTTC. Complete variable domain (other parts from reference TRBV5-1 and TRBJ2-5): KAGVTQTPRYLIKTRGQQVTLSCSPISGHRSVSWYQQTPGQGLQFLFEYFSETQRNKGNFPGRFSGRQFSNSRSEMNVSTLELGDSALYLCASSLTQETQYFGPGTRLLVL.

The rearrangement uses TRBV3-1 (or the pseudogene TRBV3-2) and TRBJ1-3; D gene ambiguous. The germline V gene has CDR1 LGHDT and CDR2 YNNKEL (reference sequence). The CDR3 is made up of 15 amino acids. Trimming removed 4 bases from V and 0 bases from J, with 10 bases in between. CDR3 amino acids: CASSLHEVSGNTIYF. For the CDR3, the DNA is TGTGCCAGCAGCCTCCATGAGGTCTCTGGAAACACCATATATTTT.

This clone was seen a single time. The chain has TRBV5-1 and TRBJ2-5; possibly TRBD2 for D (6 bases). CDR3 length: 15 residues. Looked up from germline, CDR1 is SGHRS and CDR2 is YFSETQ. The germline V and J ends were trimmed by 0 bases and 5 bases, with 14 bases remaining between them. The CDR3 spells CASSLAALGRETQYF. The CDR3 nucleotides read TGCGCCAGCAGCTTGGCGGCCCTGGGGAGGGAGACCCAGTACTTC.

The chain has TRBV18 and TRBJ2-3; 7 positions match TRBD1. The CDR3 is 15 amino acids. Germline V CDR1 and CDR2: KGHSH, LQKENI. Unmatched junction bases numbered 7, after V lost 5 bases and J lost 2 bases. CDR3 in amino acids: CASSGDRATTDTQYF. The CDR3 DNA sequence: TGTGCCAGCTCAGGAGACAGGGCGACCACAGATACGCAGTATTTT.

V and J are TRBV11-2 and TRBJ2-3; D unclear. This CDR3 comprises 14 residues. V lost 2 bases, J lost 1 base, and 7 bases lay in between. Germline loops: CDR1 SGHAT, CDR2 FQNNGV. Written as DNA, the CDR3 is TGTGCCAGCAGCTTAAGCCGCGGCACAGATACGCAGTATTTT. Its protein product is CASSLSRGTDTQYF.

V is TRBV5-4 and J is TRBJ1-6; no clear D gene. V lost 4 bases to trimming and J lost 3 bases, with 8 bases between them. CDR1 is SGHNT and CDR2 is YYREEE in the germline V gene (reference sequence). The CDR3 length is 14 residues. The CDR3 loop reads CASSVAGYNSPLHF. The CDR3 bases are TGTGCCAGCAGCGTCGCCGGCTATAATTCACCCCTCCACTTT. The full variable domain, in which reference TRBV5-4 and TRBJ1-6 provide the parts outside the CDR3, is ETGVTQSPTHLIKTRGQQVTLRCSSQSGHNTVSWYQQALGQGPQFIFQYYREEENGRGNFPPRFSGLQFPNYSSELNVNALELDDSALYLCASSVAGYNSPLHFGNGTRLTVT.

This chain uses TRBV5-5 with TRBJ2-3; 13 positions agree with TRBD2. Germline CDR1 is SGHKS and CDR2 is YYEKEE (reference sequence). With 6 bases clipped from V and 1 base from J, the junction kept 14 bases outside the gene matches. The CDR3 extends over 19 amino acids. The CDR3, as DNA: TGTGCCAGCACCCCGCCCGGACTAGCGGGGGCGGGGGGCACAGATACGCAGTATTTT. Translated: CASTPPGLAGAGGTDTQYF.

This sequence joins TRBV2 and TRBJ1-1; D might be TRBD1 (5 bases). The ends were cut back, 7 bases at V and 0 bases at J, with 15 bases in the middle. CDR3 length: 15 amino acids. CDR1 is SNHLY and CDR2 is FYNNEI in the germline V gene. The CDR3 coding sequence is TGTGCCAGCACTCGAACGGACAACATGAACACTGAAGCTTTCTTT. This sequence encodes CASTRTDNMNTEAFF.

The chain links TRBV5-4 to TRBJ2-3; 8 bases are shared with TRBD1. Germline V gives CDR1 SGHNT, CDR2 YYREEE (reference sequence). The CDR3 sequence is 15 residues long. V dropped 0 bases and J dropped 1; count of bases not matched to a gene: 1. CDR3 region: CASSLATGGTDTQYF. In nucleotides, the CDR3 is TGTGCCAGCAGCTTGGCGACAGGGGGCACAGATACGCAGTATTTT.

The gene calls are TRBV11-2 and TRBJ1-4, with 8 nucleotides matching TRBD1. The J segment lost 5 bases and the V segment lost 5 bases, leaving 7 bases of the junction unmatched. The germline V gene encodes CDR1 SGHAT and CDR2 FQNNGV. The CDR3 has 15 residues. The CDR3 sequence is CASSLVTGVNEKLFF. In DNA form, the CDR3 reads TGTGCCAGCAGCCTCGTGACAGGGGTAAATGAAAAACTGTTTTTT.

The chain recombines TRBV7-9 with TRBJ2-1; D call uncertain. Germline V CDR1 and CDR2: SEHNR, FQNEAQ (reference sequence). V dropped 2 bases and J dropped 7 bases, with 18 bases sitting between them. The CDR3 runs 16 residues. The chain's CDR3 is CASSLWIRLGTNEQFF. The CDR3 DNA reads TGTGCCAGCAGCTTATGGATACGTTTGGGCACTAATGAGCAGTTCTTC.

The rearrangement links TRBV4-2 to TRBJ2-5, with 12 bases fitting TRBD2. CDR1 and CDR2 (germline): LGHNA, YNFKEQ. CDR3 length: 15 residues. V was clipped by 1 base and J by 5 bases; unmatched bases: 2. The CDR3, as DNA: TGTGCCAGCAGCCAAGCCCTAGCGGGGGGGGAGACCCAGTACTTC. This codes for CASSQALAGGETQYF.

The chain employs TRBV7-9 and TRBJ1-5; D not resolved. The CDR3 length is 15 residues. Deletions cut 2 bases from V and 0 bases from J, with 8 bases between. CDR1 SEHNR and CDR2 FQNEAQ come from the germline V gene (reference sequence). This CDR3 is CASSLRRDSNQPQHF. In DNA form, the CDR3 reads TGTGCCAGCAGCTTACGTCGGGATAGCAATCAGCCCCAGCATTTT.

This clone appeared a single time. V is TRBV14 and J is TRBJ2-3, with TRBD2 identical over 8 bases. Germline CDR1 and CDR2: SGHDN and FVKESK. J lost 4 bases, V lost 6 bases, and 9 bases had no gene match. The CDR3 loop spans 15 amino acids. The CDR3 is CASSPRGGSADTQYF. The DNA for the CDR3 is TGTGCCAGCAGTCCCCGGGGGGGGAGTGCAGATACGCAGTATTTT.

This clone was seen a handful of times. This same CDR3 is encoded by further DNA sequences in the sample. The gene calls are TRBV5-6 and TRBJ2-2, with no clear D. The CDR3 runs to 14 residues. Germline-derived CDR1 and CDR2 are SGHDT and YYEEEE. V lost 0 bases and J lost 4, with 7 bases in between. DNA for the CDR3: TGTGCCAGCAGCTTGGACCGTAGCACCGGGGAGCTGTTTTTT. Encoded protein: CASSLDRSTGELFF.

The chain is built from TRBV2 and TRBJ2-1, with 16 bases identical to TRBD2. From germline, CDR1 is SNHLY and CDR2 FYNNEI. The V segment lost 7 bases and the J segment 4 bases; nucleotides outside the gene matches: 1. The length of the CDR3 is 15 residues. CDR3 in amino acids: CASKGLAGGYNEQFF. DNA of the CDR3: TGTGCCAGCAAGGGACTAGCGGGAGGGTACAATGAGCAGTTCTTC. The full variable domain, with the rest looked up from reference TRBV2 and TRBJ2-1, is EPEVTQTPSHQVTQMGQEVILRCVPISNHLYFYWYRQILGQKVEFLVSFYNNEISEKSEIFDDQFSVERPDGSNFTLKIRSTKLEDSAMYFCASKGLAGGYNEQFFGPGTRLTVL.

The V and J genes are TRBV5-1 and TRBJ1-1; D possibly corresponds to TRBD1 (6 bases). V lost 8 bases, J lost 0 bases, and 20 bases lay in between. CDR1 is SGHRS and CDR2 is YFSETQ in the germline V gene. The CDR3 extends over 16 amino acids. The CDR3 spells CARFIQGTRMNTEAFF. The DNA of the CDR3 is TGCGCCAGGTTTATCCAGGGGACCCGAATGAACACTGAAGCTTTCTTT.

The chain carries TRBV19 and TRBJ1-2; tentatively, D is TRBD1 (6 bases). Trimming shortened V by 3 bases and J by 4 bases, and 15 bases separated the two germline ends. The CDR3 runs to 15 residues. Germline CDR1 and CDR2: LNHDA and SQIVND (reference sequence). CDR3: CASSMRGGYSYGYTF. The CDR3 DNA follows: TGTGCCAGTAGTATGAGGGGGGGTTATAGCTATGGCTACACCTTC.

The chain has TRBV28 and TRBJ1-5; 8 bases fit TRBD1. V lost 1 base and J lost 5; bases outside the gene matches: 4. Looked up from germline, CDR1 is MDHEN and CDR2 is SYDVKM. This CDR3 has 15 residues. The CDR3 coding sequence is TGTGCCAGCAGTTTATCGACAGGGGTCGATCAGCCCCAGCATTTT. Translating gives CASSLSTGVDQPQHF.

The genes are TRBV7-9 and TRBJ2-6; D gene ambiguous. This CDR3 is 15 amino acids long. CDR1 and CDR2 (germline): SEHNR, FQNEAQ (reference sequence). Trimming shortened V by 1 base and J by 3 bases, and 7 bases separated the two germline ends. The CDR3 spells CASSLEDIGANVLTF. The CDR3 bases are TGTGCCAGCAGCTTAGAAGACATTGGGGCCAACGTCCTGACTTTC.

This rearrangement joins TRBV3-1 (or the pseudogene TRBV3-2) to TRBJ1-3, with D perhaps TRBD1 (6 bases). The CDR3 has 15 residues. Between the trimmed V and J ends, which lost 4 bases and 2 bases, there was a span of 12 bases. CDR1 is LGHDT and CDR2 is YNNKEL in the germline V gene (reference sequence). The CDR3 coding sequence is TGTGCCAGCAGCCTTGACAGGTTTGCTGGAAACACCATATATTTT. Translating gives CASSLDRFAGNTIYF.

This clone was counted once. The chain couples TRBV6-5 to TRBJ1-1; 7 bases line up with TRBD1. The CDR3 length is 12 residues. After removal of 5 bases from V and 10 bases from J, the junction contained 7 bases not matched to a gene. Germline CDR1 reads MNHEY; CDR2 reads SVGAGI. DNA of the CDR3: TGTGCCAGCAGTCCCCGACAGGGTTTAGCTTTCTTT. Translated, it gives CASSPRQGLAFF.

This CDR3 is CASSQRGQVNTEAFF. The CDR3 DNA sequence: TGTGCCAGTAGCCAACGGGGACAGGTTAACACTGAAGCTTTCTTT. The V gene is TRBV19, the J gene TRBJ1-1, with 8 positions matching TRBD1. CDR1 is LNHDA and CDR2 is SQIVND in the germline V gene (reference sequence). The CDR3 spans 15 residues. V trimming: 6 bases; J trimming: 2 bases; junction bases outside the gene matches: 8. The full variable domain, its missing parts supplied by reference TRBV19 and TRBJ1-1, is DGGITQSPKYLFRKEGQNVTLSCEQNLNHDAMYWYRQDPGQGLRLIYYSQIVNDFQKGDIAEGYSVSREKKESFPLTVTSAQKNPTAFYLCASSQRGQVNTEAFFGQGTRLTVV.

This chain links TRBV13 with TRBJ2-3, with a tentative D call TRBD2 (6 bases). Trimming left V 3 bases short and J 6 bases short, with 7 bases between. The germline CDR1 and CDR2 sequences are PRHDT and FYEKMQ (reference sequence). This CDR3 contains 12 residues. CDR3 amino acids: CASSFRGDTQYF. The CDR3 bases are TGTGCCAGCAGCTTCCGGGGGGATACGCAGTATTTT.